The 5 T cell receptor beta chains given below trace back to one sample, sequenced in a study of blood T cell repertoires in COVID-19. Here immunoSEQ multiplex PCR was the method, and the copy in TCRdb shows in-frame clones only, minus some. Of about 300,000 clones in the sample, approximately 88% were seen once. Sequencing input: peripheral blood. The receptors stem from a woman between 25 and 40 years old with COVID-19, enrolled during active disease.

The genes are TRBV7-8 and TRBJ2-3; 10 bases line up with TRBD2. CDR1 is SGHVS, CDR2 FQNEAQ, per germline. V lost 5 bases, J lost 4 bases, and 15 bases stayed unmatched. The CDR3 totals 18 residues. The CDR3 loop is CASSLTRGSGGAADTQYF. Here the CDR3 DNA reads TGTGCCAGCAGCCTCACCAGGGGGAGCGGGGGGGCCGCAGATACGCAGTATTTT.

This chain links TRBV19 with TRBJ1-5, with TRBD1 matching over 9 bases. There are 17 residues in the CDR3. Trimming cost V 3 bases and J 7 bases; bases outside gene matches: 13. The V gene's germline CDR1 is LNHDA and CDR2 SQIVND (reference sequence). The CDR3 DNA reads as TGTGCCAGTAGTATGGCCCGCGGGACAGGGTATTACCAGCCCCAGCATTTT. As protein: CASSMARGTGYYQPQHF.

This clone showed up just a few times. The J gene is TRBJ1-6, the V gene TRBV7-2; 8 bases agree with TRBD1. Germline CDR1 and CDR2: SGHTA and FQGNSA. After removal of 6 bases from V and 8 bases from J, the junction contained 12 bases not matched to a gene. The CDR3 is 16 residues long. CDR3 DNA: TGTGCCAGCAGTTGGACAGGGATTAGGGGGTATTCACCCCTCCACTTT. Its translation: CASSWTGIRGYSPLHF.

V is TRBV27 and J is TRBJ1-2; D may be TRBD1 (5 bases). V was clipped by 10 bases and J by 3 bases, with 9 bases between them. CDR3 length equals 11 residues. Germline loops: CDR1 MNHEY, CDR2 SMNVEV (reference sequence). The CDR3 sequence is CATRTYYGYTF. CDR3 coding DNA: TGTGCCACCCGGACATACTATGGCTACACCTTC.

V gene TRBV4-1 combines with J gene TRBJ2-5, with D possibly TRBD1 on 5 matching bases. CDR3 length equals 15 residues. V lost 2 bases to trimming and J lost 5 bases, with 15 bases between them. Per germline, CDR1 MGHRA and CDR2 YSYEKL. The CDR3 DNA is TGCGCCAGCAGCCAAAACCTTTTGGCAGGGGAGACCCAGTACTTC. This sequence encodes CASSQNLLAGETQYF.